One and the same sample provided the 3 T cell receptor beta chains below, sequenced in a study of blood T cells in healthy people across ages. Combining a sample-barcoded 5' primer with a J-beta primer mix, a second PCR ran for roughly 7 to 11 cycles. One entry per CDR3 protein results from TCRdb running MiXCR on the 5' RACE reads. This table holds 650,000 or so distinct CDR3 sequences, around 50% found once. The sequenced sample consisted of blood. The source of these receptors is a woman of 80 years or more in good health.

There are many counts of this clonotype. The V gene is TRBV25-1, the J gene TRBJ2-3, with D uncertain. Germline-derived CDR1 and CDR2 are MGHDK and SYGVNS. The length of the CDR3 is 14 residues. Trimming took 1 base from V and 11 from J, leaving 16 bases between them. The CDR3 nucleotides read TGTGCCAGCAGTGAATTCCGAGTTGGTGGTAGGCAGTATTTT. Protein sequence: CASSEFRVGGRQYF.

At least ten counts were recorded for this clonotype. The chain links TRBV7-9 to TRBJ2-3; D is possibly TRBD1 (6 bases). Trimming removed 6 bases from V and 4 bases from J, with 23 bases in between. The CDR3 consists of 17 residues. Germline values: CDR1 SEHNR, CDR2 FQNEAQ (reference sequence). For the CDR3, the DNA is TGTGCCAGCAGGCACCACCAGGGGTCAGCAGGCGCAGATACGCAGTATTTT. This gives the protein CASRHHQGSAGADTQYF.

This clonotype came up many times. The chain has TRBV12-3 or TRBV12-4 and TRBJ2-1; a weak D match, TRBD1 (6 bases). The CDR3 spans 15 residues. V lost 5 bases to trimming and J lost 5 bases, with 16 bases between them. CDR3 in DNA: TGTGCCAGCAGTCCCGTGGGGGACATAAACAATGAGCAGTTCTTC. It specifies CASSPVGDINNEQFF.